This T cell receptor beta chain was captured by sequencing in a study of metastatic and nonmetastatic thyroid tumors. About the study: From malignant and benign thyroid patients, repertoires in blood and in tumor or nodule tissue were compared.

No treatment had been given to any patient before thyroid surgery. A word on this clone: Its target is unknown.

Overall study results and limits: In blood and tumor, TCR beta diversity was reportedly significantly higher in malignant thyroid tumors than in benign nodules.

Source study methods: The study took CDR3 differences across clinicopathological groups and made a distant-metastasis classifier for papillary thyroid cancer from them. TCRdb re-called the PCR reads through MiXCR. TCRdb, rather than the study authors, made the V and J calls. The data show tens of thousands of clones, 30% to 40% seen once. The CDR3 contains 15 residues. Germline V lookup: CDR1 DFQATT, CDR2 SNEGSKA (reference sequence). V was clipped by 2 bases and J by 0 bases; unmatched bases: 5. The chain couples TRBV20-1 to TRBJ2-7; 9 nucleotides agree with TRBD2. This TCR came from a male donor with papillary thyroid cancer or a benign thyroid nodule (not recorded which). Some clones in this sample may be carry-over from other donors' samples. The sample taken for sequencing was blood. CDR3 nucleotide sequence: TGCAGTGCTAGATATTTAGCGGGGGACTCCTACGAGCAGTACTTC. Translated: CSARYLAGDSYEQYF.